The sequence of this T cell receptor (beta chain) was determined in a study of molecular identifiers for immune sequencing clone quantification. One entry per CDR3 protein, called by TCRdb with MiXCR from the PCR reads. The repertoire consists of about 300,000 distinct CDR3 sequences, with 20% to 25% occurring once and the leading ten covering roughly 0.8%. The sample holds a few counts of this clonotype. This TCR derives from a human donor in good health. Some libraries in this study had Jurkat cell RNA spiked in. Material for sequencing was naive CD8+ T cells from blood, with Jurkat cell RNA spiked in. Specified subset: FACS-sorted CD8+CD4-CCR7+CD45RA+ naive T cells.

CDR3 bases: TGTGCCAGCAGTTGGGGGGTCTCCATGGGCACTGAAGCTTTCTTT. Amino acids: CASSWGVSMGTEAFF. The chain links TRBV27 to TRBJ1-1; possibly TRBD1 for D (5 bases). CDR3 size: 15 residues. Germline CDR1 MNHEY, CDR2 SMNVEV (reference sequence). V shed 4 bases and J shed 4 bases, with 16 bases lying between them.